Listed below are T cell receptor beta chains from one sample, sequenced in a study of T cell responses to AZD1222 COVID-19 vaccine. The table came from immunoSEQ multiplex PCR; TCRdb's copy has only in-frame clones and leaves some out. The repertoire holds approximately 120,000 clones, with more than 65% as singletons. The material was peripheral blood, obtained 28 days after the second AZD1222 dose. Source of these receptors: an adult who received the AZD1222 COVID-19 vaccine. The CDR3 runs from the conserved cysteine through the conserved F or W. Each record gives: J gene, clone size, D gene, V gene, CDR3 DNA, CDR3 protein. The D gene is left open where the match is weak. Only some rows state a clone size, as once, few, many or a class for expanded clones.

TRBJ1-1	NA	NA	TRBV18	TGTGCCAGCTCACCACCGGGTTGGACTGAAGCTTTCTTT	CASSPPGWTEAFF
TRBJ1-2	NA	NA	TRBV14	TGTGCCAGCAGCCAAGCGAACTATGGCTACACCTTC	CASSQANYGYTF
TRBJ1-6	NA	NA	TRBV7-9	TGTGCCAGCAGCTTCTCGCAGGGCGATCCCCTCCACTTT	CASSFSQGDPLHF
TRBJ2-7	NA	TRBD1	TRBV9	TGTGCCAGCAGCGTAGCAGGGGGTCTCTCCTACGAGCAGTACTTC	CASSVAGGLSYEQYF
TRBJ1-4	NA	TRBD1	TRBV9	TGTGCCAGCAGCCGTGGTGGACAGGGAGCGTCTGAAAAACTGTTTTTT	CASSRGGQGASEKLFF
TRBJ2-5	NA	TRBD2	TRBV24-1	TGTGCCACCAGTGACCCCGGGACTAGCGGGGAGACCCAGTACTTC	CATSDPGTSGETQYF
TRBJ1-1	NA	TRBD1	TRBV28	TGTGCCAGCAGCCCCGGGACAGTTCATGAAGCTTTCTTT	CASSPGTVHEAFF
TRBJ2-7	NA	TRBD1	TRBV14	TGTGCCAGCAGCCAAGATCGGAGGACAGGGGGTACCTACGAGCAGTACTTC	CASSQDRRTGGTYEQYF
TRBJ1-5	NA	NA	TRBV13	TGTGCCAGCAGCTTCGGGGCTCGTGGGAGGGCTCAGCCCCAGCATTTT	CASSFGARGRAQPQHF
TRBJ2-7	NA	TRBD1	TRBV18	TGTGCCAGCTCTCAGTCGACAGGGGTAGAGCAGTACTTC	CASSQSTGVEQYF
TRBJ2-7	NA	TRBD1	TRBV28	TGTGCCAGCAGTCCCGGACAGGGTTACGAGCAGTACTTC	CASSPGQGYEQYF
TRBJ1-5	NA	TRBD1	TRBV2	TGTGCCAGCAGTTGGACAGGGTTTAGCAATCAGCCCCAGCATTTT	CASSWTGFSNQPQHF
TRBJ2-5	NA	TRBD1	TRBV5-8	TGTGCCAGCAACGCGGGCACAGGGGAACTGGAGACCCAGTACTTC	CASNAGTGELETQYF
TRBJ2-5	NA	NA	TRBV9	TGTGCCAGCAGTAGGACAGTCCAAGAGACCCAGTACTTC	CASSRTVQETQYF
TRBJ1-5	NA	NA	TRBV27	TGTGCCAGCAGTTACCAGGGGTCCAATCAGCCCCAGCATTTT	CASSYQGSNQPQHF
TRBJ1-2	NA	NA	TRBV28	TGTGCCAGCATCACGCAGGGCGGGTATGGCTACACCTTC	CASITQGGYGYTF
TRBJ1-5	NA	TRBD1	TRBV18	TGTGCCAGCTCACTCAACAGGGGTGGCAATCAGCCCCAGCATTTT	CASSLNRGGNQPQHF
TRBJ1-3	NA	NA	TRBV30	TGTGCCTGGAGTGTTGGAGTACGGTCGGAAGTCGCTGGAAACACCATATATTTT	CAWSVGVRSEVAGNTIYF
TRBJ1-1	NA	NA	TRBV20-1	TGCAGTGCTAGTCAGGGTCTCGCTTGGGCTTTCTTT	CSASQGLAWAFF
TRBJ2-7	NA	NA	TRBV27	TGTGCCAGCAGTTTCGGGACGCCAAGCTACGAGCAGTACTTC	CASSFGTPSYEQYF
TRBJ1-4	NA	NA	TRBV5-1	TGCGCCAGCAGCTCGGCAATAAATGAAAAACTGTTTTTT	CASSSAINEKLFF
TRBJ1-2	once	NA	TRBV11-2	TGTGCCAGCAGCCTTCGAAGTGGGGAAACCTATGGCTACACCTTC	CASSLRSGETYGYTF
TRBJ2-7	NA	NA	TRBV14	TGTGCCAGCAGCCAATCACCCTACGAGCAGTACTTC	CASSQSPYEQYF
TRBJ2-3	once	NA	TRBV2	TGTGCCAGCAGACAAGGCACAGATACGCAGTATTTT	CASRQGTDTQYF
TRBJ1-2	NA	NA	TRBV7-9	TGTGCCAGCAGCTTAGAGATAGGGGAATCGGGCTACACCTTC	CASSLEIGESGYTF
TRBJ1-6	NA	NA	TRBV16	TGTGCCAGCAGCCAAGAGGTGGGCTCCTATAATTCACCCCTCCACTTT	CASSQEVGSYNSPLHF
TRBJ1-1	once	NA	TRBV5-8	TGTGCCAGCAGCTTGGCTGTATCGCGGGCCTCGACTGAAGCTTTCTTT	CASSLAVSRASTEAFF
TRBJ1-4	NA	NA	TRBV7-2	TGTGCCAGCAGCTTACCAGGGCAGGGTGAAAAACTGTTTTTT	CASSLPGQGEKLFF
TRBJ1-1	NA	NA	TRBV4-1	TGCGCCAGCAGCCAAGATCAGTTCAACACTGAAGCTTTCTTT	CASSQDQFNTEAFF
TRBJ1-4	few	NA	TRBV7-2	TGTGCCAGCAGCTCCAGGGGCGCCGGGGAAAAACTGTTTTTT	CASSSRGAGEKLFF
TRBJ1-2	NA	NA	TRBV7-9	TGTGCCAGCAGCTTAATTATTGGGCAGGATGGCTACACCTTC	CASSLIIGQDGYTF
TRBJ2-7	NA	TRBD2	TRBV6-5	TGTGCCAGCAGGATAGCGGGGGGCGACTACGAGCAGTACTTC	CASRIAGGDYEQYF
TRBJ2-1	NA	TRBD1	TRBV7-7	TGTGCTAGCAGCATCGGGACAGGGAACTACAATGAGCAGTTCTTC	CASSIGTGNYNEQFF
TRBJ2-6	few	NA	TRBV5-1	TGCGCCAGCAGCTTGCCATCTGGGGCCAACGTCCTGACTTTC	CASSLPSGANVLTF
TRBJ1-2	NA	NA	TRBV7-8	TGTGCCAGCAGCCTCAGGGTGGAATATGGCTACACCTTC	CASSLRVEYGYTF
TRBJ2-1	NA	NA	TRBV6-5	TGTGCCAGCAGTAGGACGTCGGGCTTTGAGCAGTTCTTC	CASSRTSGFEQFF
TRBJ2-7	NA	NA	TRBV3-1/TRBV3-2	TGTGCCAGCAGCCAATTACTAGGCTCCGAGCAGTACTTC	CASSQLLGSEQYF
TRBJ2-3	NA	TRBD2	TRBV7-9	TGTGCCAGCAGCCCCCAGACTAGCGGCACAGATACGCAGTATTTT	CASSPQTSGTDTQYF
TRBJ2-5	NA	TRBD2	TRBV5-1	TGCGCCAGCAGCCCAGGGACTAGCGGGGGGGCCGGAGAGACCCAGTACTTC	CASSPGTSGGAGETQYF
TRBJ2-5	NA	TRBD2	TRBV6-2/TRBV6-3	TGTGCCAGCAGTTTCCCGGGACTAGCGGGGGAGACCCAGTACTTC	CASSFPGLAGETQYF
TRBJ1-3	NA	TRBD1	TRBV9	TGTGCCAGCAGCGCTGGGGGACAGGGGGACACCATATATTTT	CASSAGGQGDTIYF
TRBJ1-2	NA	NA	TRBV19	TGTGCCAGTAGTATAACAGGGCGCTATGGCTACACCTTC	CASSITGRYGYTF
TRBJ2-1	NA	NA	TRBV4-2	TGTGCCAGCAGCCCCCGGGACACCATTTACAATGAGCAGTTCTTC	CASSPRDTIYNEQFF
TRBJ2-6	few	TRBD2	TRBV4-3	TGCGCCAGCAGCCAAGTCTCTAGCGGGGGGGCCATTGGGGCCAACGTCCTGACTTTC	CASSQVSSGGAIGANVLTF
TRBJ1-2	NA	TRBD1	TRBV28	TGTGCCAGCAGGGGAGACAGGGGTCCCCGACCTATGTATGGCTACACCTTC	CASRGDRGPRPMYGYTF